This T cell receptor (beta chain) was identified in a study of beta chain features in type 1 diabetes. Study-level findings and limits: More deletions and fewer insertions at VDJ junctions were found in patients with type 1 diabetes.

Via CD45RO/CCR7/CD25/CD127/CD95/CD27, cells of the CD4+ naive, central memory, regulatory and stem cell-like memory subsets were sorted. Sequencing targeted expressed TCRB transcripts, as all isolated RNA had been reverse transcribed. It was found that naive, central memory and regulatory T cell samples averaged around 3.8 million reads. Data came from immunoSEQ multiplex PCR; TCRdb stores just in-frame clones and leaves some out. In the table there are 140,000 to 150,000 clones, 10% of which are singletons. This clone was recorded many times. Its antigen is not known. The V gene's germline CDR1 is LNHNV and CDR2 YYDKDF (reference sequence). This CDR3 comprises 13 residues. Trimming shortened V by 0 bases and J by 7 bases, and 6 bases separated the two germline ends.

Input material: naive CD4+ T cells from blood. This rearrangement joins TRBV15 to TRBJ2-2, with a tentative D call TRBD2 (6 bases). The TCR originated in a man between 18 and 35 years old in good health. DNA of the CDR3: TGTGCCACCAGCAGAGAGGGAGGCGGGGAGCTGTTTTTT. Its protein product is CATSREGGGELFF.